A selection of T cell receptor beta chains follows, all from one sample in a study of shared clonotypes between healthy human individuals. The protocol was immunoSEQ multiplex PCR, while the TCRdb copy is restricted to in-frame clones and leaves out a portion. The top ten hold approximately 0.06% of the sample, which has some 500,000 clones, 95% to 96% seen once. Sequencing was done on a sample of naive CD4+ T cells sorted from blood. These receptors originate from a woman aged 30 to 39 in good health. Both conserved end residues are part of each CDR3. The order of the fields is J gene, V gene, D gene, CDR3 DNA, CDR3 protein. A D gene is named only where the DNA matches it firmly.

j_call: TRBJ2-7; v_call: TRBV27; d_call: NA; cdr3_nt: TGTGCCAGCAGTTCCTCGGGTCATCCCTACGAGCAGTACTTC; cdr3_aa: CASSSSGHPYEQYF
j_call: TRBJ1-3; v_call: TRBV6-1; d_call: NA; cdr3_nt: TGTGCCAGCAGTGCCTCCGGAAACACCATATATTTT; cdr3_aa: CASSASGNTIYF
j_call: TRBJ2-3; v_call: TRBV19; d_call: TRBD1; cdr3_nt: TGTGCCAGTGGGGTAGGGGCAGGGGGCGGGACAGATACGCAGTATTTT; cdr3_aa: CASGVGAGGGTDTQYF
j_call: TRBJ2-7; v_call: TRBV5-1; d_call: TRBD1; cdr3_nt: TGCGCCAGCAGCCTAACCCGACAGGGGGTCAACGAGCAGTACTTC; cdr3_aa: CASSLTRQGVNEQYF
j_call: TRBJ2-1; v_call: TRBV7-9; d_call: TRBD2; cdr3_nt: TGTGCCAGCAGCTTAGCTTATGGGACTAGCGGATACAATGAGCAGTTCTTC; cdr3_aa: CASSLAYGTSGYNEQFF
j_call: TRBJ1-2; v_call: TRBV9; d_call: TRBD1; cdr3_nt: TGTGCCAGCAGCCCCCGACAGGGATACGGCTACACCTTC; cdr3_aa: CASSPRQGYGYTF
j_call: TRBJ2-7; v_call: TRBV11-2; d_call: TRBD2; cdr3_nt: TGTGCCAGCAGCTTAGGACGACTAGCGGGAGGACTAGTTTACGAGCAGTACTTC; cdr3_aa: CASSLGRLAGGLVYEQYF
j_call: TRBJ2-1; v_call: TRBV19; d_call: NA; cdr3_nt: TGTGCCAGTAGTCCCGAGGGACTTCACCTGAACAATGAGCAGTTCTTC; cdr3_aa: CASSPEGLHLNNEQFF
j_call: TRBJ2-2; v_call: TRBV5-1; d_call: TRBD2; cdr3_nt: TGCGCCAGCACCATAGGACTAGCGGGAGGGGTGTCCGGGGAGCTGTTTTTT; cdr3_aa: CASTIGLAGGVSGELFF
j_call: TRBJ2-5; v_call: TRBV5-1; d_call: TRBD2; cdr3_nt: TGCGCCAGCAGCTGGGCCCCCGGGACTAGCGGCGAGACCCAGTACTTC; cdr3_aa: CASSWAPGTSGETQYF
j_call: TRBJ2-1; v_call: TRBV2; d_call: TRBD1; cdr3_nt: TGTGCCAGCAGGGGACAGGGGGCGTTCGATGAGCAGTTCTTC; cdr3_aa: CASRGQGAFDEQFF